Listed here are 25 T cell receptor beta chains from one sample, sequenced in a study of T-cell memory formation after mild COVID-19. Each CDR3 protein is one row after TCRdb ran MiXCR on the 5' RACE reads. This sample has about 500,000 distinct CDR3 sequences, with around 21% found just once. Source material: PBMCs or a T cell subset sorted from them (not recorded which). These receptors were collected from an adult woman who had mild COVID-19 (a few samples of this study predate the infection). Cell type and time point are not known.

V is TRBV6-1 and J is TRBJ2-3, with D tentatively TRBD2 (6 bases). Germline CDR1 MNHNS, CDR2 SASEGT. Trimming took 0 bases from V and 2 from J, leaving 12 bases between them. CDR3 length: 16 amino acids. CDR3 nucleotide sequence: TGTGCCAGCAGTGAAGCTAGCGGTAGGAACACAGATACGCAGTATTTT. This sequence encodes CASSEASGRNTDTQYF.

Ten or more counts support this clonotype. The rearrangement uses TRBV12-3 or TRBV12-4 and TRBJ2-1; 13 nucleotides match TRBD2. CDR3 length equals 15 residues. Trimming took 6 bases from V and 9 from J; bases not matched to a gene: 8. The CDR3 reads CASSLGLAGVGEQFF. CDR3 DNA: TGTGCCAGCAGCCTAGGACTAGCGGGAGTCGGTGAGCAGTTCTTC.

In its sample, this clonotype was seen a few times. This chain links TRBV3-1 with TRBJ2-2, with TRBD1 identical over 10 bases. The V gene end was trimmed by 2 bases and the J gene end by 8 bases; junction bases not matched to a gene: 5. Germline V gene data show CDR1 as LGHDT and CDR2 as YNNKEL (reference sequence). This CDR3 is 15 amino acids long. The CDR3 sequence is CASSQTTGGAGELFF. For the CDR3, the DNA is TGTGCCAGCAGCCAAACGACAGGGGGCGCGGGGGAGCTGTTTTTT. Supplemented by reference TRBV3-1 and TRBJ2-2, the full variable domain reads DTAVSQTPKYLVTQMGNDKSIKCEQNLGHDTMYWYKQDSKKFLKIMFSYNNKELIINETVPNRFSPKSPDKAHLNLHINSLELGDSAVYFCASSQTTGGAGELFFGEGSRLTVL.

This chain links TRBV30 with TRBJ2-5; D might be TRBD1 (6 bases). V was clipped by 3 bases and J by 5 bases, with 13 bases between them. The CDR3 is 13 residues long. Looked up from germline, CDR1 is GTSNPN and CDR2 is SVGIG (reference sequence). This CDR3 reads CAWRKSGAETQYF. DNA for the CDR3: TGTGCCTGGAGGAAATCAGGGGCGGAGACCCAGTACTTC.

This clonotype was seen a handful of times. The chain is built from TRBV12-3 or TRBV12-4 and TRBJ2-1, with 8 bases lining up with TRBD2. The CDR3 runs to 14 residues. V dropped 7 bases and J dropped 12; count of bases not matched to a gene: 14. CDR3 protein: CASTPRREEGWQFF. CDR3 sequence (DNA): TGTGCCAGCACCCCTCGGCGGGAGGAAGGATGGCAGTTCTTC.

This clonotype has more than one count but fewer than ten. The chain couples TRBV28 to TRBJ2-5; the match to TRBD1 covers 11 bases. V lost 4 bases, J lost 5 bases, and 6 bases stayed unmatched. CDR3 length: 15 amino acids. Germline V gene lookup returns CDR1 MDHEN and CDR2 SYDVKM. CDR3 coding DNA: TGTGCCAGCAGTTCACTCGGGACAGGGGGGGAGACCCAGTACTTC. This encodes CASSSLGTGGETQYF.

The sample holds a few counts of this clonotype. This chain links TRBV4-1 with TRBJ2-7, with D tentatively TRBD2 (6 bases). The CDR3 spans 14 residues. The germline CDR1 and CDR2 sequences are MGHRA and YSYEKL. V was clipped by 4 bases and J by 6 bases, with 16 bases between them. Here the CDR3 reads CASSPPSGRVEQYF. DNA for the CDR3: TGCGCCAGCAGCCCTCCCAGCGGGCGGGTCGAGCAGTACTTC.

V gene TRBV12-3 or TRBV12-4 combines with J gene TRBJ2-4; D is undetermined. The V gene lost 6 bases and the J gene lost 5 bases, with 17 bases spanning the gap. This CDR3 contains 15 residues. Here the CDR3 reads CASSHEQDGQNIQYF. CDR3 nucleotide sequence: TGTGCCAGCAGCCACGAGCAGGACGGACAAAACATTCAGTACTTC.

This clonotype was observed many times. Here the CDR3 DNA reads TGTGCCAGCAGCCGAGGGACTAGCGGGGGGACGGCCAAAAACATTCAGTACTTC. Its translation: CASSRGTSGGTAKNIQYF. V is TRBV3-1 and J is TRBJ2-4, with 15 bases lining up with TRBD2. The CDR3 extends over 18 amino acids. Germline V gene data show CDR1 as LGHDT and CDR2 as YNNKEL (reference sequence). The V gene end was trimmed by 4 bases and the J gene end by 1 base; junction bases not matched to a gene: 5.

V is TRBV5-1 and J is TRBJ1-5; D is ambiguous. The V gene lost 1 base and the J gene lost 3 bases, with 11 bases spanning the gap. The CDR3 extends over 15 amino acids. Germline lookup yields CDR1 SGHRS and CDR2 YFSETQ. CDR3 nucleotides: TGCGCCAGCAGCTTGTGGGCCAGTGACAATCAGCCCCAGCATTTT. It yields the protein CASSLWASDNQPQHF.

This clonotype appeared many times. Compared with germline, one end of the junction differs, possibly owing to a read error. The chain joins TRBV3-1 to TRBJ2-7; perhaps D is TRBD1 or TRBD2 (5 bases each). From germline, CDR1 is LGHDT and CDR2 YNNKEL (reference sequence). The CDR3 sequence is 13 residues long. The CDR3 DNA reads as TGTGCCAGCAGGCAAGAGAGGGGCGGCGAGCAGTACTTC. The encoded protein is CASRQERGGEQYF.

The sample holds a few counts of this clonotype. This rearrangement joins TRBV7-3 to TRBJ2-5; D is perhaps TRBD1 (6 bases). Per the germline V gene, CDR1 is SGHTA and CDR2 is FQGTGA. CDR3 size: 14 residues. V lost 8 bases and J 4 bases, leaving 17 bases between the germline ends. CDR3 nucleotides: TGTGCCAGCGCCCGGCTGGGCAGGGGAGAGACCCAGTACTTC. Its translation: CASARLGRGETQYF.

The genes are TRBV29-1 and TRBJ2-3; D uncertain. Germline V CDR1 and CDR2: SQVTM, ANQGSEA. The CDR3 has 14 residues. V was trimmed by 6 bases and J by 0 bases, leaving 13 bases between them. The DNA of the CDR3 is TGCAGCGTCCGGCCCGGAACTAGCACAGATACGCAGTATTTT. Its translation: CSVRPGTSTDTQYF.

The V and J genes are TRBV9 and TRBJ1-4, with D unresolved. This CDR3 contains 15 residues. Germline assignment: CDR1 SGDLS and CDR2 YYNGEE. The germline V and J ends were trimmed by 0 bases and 6 bases, with 12 bases remaining between them. CDR3 residues: CASSVVGRPDEKLFF. The CDR3 DNA reads as TGTGCCAGCAGCGTAGTCGGGAGGCCAGATGAAAAACTGTTTTTT.

This clonotype has ten or more counts. The chain has TRBV7-9 and TRBJ2-3; D uncertain. The CDR3 is 14 residues long. In germline, CDR1 is SEHNR, CDR2 FQNEAQ (reference sequence). V gave up 1 base and J gave up 3 bases, with 8 bases separating them. CDR3 DNA: TGTGCCAGCAGCTTAGTCACCGGGACAGATACGCAGTATTTT. Encoded protein: CASSLVTGTDTQYF. The variable domain in full, completed from reference TRBV7-9 and TRBJ2-3, reads DTGVSQNPRHKITKRGQNVTFRCDPISEHNRLYWYRQTLGQGPEFLTYFQNEAQLEKSRLLSDRFSAERPKGSFSTLEIQRTEQGDSAMYLCASSLVTGTDTQYFGPGTRLTVL.

This clonotype occurred many times. V usage is TRBV5-1 and J usage is TRBJ2-3; D gene unclear. There are 15 residues in the CDR3. The germline V and J ends were trimmed by 3 bases and 2 bases, with 13 bases remaining between them. Germline V gives CDR1 SGHRS, CDR2 YFSETQ. For the CDR3, the DNA is TGCGCCAGCAGCTCCTTCTATTGGCCCACAGATACGCAGTATTTT. Amino acids: CASSSFYWPTDTQYF.

The rearrangement links TRBV20-1 to TRBJ2-5, with D unresolved. V lost 4 bases to trimming and J lost 4 bases, with 4 bases between them. The CDR3 extends over 10 amino acids. Germline lookup yields CDR1 DFQATT and CDR2 SNEGSKA (reference sequence). The CDR3 DNA follows: TGCAGTGCTAAGGGAGAGACCCAGTACTTC. It codes for CSAKGETQYF.

The V gene is TRBV7-9, the J gene TRBJ2-5; 8 positions agree with TRBD1. The V gene end was trimmed by 4 bases and the J gene end by 6 bases; junction bases not matched to a gene: 13. Germline CDR1 is SEHNR and CDR2 is FQNEAQ (reference sequence). There are 16 residues in the CDR3. CDR3 bases: TGTGCCAGCAGCTCTTTCAGGGGGCTGGGTTGGCAGACCCAGTACTTC. As protein: CASSSFRGLGWQTQYF.

This chain connects TRBV4-1 to TRBJ2-1; 10 nucleotides agree with TRBD1. The J segment lost 7 bases and the V segment lost 4 bases, leaving 7 bases of the junction unmatched. Germline V lookup: CDR1 MGHRA, CDR2 YSYEKL. The CDR3 is made up of 15 amino acids. In DNA, the CDR3 is TGCGCCAGCAGCCCGACAGGGGGCCCTCCTAATGAGCAGTTCTTC. This codes for CASSPTGGPPNEQFF.

In this sample, this clonotype turned up a few times. The V call is TRBV10-3, the J call TRBJ2-5; 9 nucleotides align to TRBD2. Germline V CDR1 and CDR2: ENHRY, SYGVKD. The ends lost 6 bases at V and 5 bases at J; junction bases unmatched: 16. This CDR3 has 17 amino acids. This CDR3 reads CAIRPQSLAGVGETQYF. The CDR3 bases are TGTGCCATCAGACCCCAGTCGTTAGCGGGAGTGGGTGAGACCCAGTACTTC.

This clonotype was seen a handful of times. The chain joins TRBV21-1 to TRBJ1-5. TRBV21-1 is tagged as a pseudogene. The CDR3 contains 10 residues. The CDR3 bases are TGTGCCATCTCCTCGCTATTCCAGCATTTT. Encoded protein: CAISSLFQHF.

The chain links TRBV24-1 to TRBJ2-3, with TRBD1 matching 7 bases. Per germline, CDR1 KGHDR and CDR2 SFDVKD. The CDR3 spans 15 residues. V was clipped by 4 bases and J by 3 bases; unmatched bases: 6. CDR3 sequence reads: CATSDQTGPTDTQYF. CDR3 in DNA: TGTGCCACCAGTGACCAGACAGGGCCGACAGATACGCAGTATTTT.

This clonotype was seen a few times. Mismatch with germline at one junction end may stem from a read error. The chain couples TRBV12-3 or TRBV12-4 to TRBJ2-3; 8 bases map to TRBD1. The CDR3 runs 15 residues. CDR3 loop: CASSSGQGRSETQYF. DNA of the CDR3: TGTGCCAGCAGTTCCGGACAGGGAAGGTCAGAGACGCAGTATTTT.

This clonotype was recorded a few times. The rearrangement links TRBV28 to TRBJ2-2; 8 bases map to TRBD2. In germline, CDR1 is MDHEN, CDR2 SYDVKM. The length of the CDR3 is 15 residues. The CDR3 DNA reads TGTGCGTTAGCGGGAACCTCAACGAACACCGGGGAGCTGTTTTTT. It yields the protein CALAGTSTNTGELFF.

V and J are TRBV9 and TRBJ2-3; D uncertain. The V end lost 4 bases, the J end lost 3 bases, and 15 bases lay between the germline ends. Germline V gives CDR1 SGDLS, CDR2 YYNGEE. The CDR3 is 15 residues long. DNA for the CDR3: TGTGCCAGCAGCCCCGTCGGATACGGGACAGATACGCAGTATTTT. This translates into CASSPVGYGTDTQYF.